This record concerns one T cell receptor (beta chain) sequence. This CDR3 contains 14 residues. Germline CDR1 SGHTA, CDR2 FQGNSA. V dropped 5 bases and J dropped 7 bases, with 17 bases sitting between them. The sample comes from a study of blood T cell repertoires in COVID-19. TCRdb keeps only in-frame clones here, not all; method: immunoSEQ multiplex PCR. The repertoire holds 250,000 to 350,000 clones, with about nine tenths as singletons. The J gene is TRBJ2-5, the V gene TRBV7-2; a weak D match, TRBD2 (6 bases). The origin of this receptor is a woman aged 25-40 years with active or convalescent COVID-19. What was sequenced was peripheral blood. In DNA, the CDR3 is TGTGCCAGCAGCCAACAGCAGGGAGCGGGGACCCAGTACTTC. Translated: CASSQQQGAGTQYF.